This TCR beta chain was captured by sequencing in a study of cytotoxic CD8 clonotypes in ibrutinib-treated CLL. This clone appeared a single time. Trimming cost V 8 bases and J 3 bases; bases outside gene matches: 3. The CDR3 is 13 amino acids. Germline assignment: CDR1 MNHEY and CDR2 SVGAGI. Repertoires were generated with immunoSEQ multiplex PCR, while TCRdb's copy carries only in-frame clones and drops some. The repertoire holds 100,000 to 150,000 clones, with 75% to 90% as singletons. This receptor was identified in a human donor with chronic lymphocytic leukemia. The sequenced sample was PBMCs, obtained after 24 months of ibrutinib treatment. The J gene is TRBJ1-5, the V gene TRBV6-5; 8 bases align to TRBD1. This CDR3 reads CASQTGANQPQHF. The CDR3 DNA is TGTGCCAGCCAGACAGGGGCCAATCAGCCCCAGCATTTT.